This T cell receptor (beta chain) is from a study of radiotherapy plus CTLA-4 blockade in lung cancer. Across the whole study: Objective response rate was roughly 19%; disease control rate, around 31%.

Using immunoSEQ multiplex PCR, the repertoire was profiled, and TCRdb retains in-frame clones only, with some absent. The sample yields about 97,000 clones, around 74% seen once. Findings of the study overall: The best predictor of response was reported to be early blood T cell clone dynamics, with interferon-beta. After radiotherapy and ipilimumab, tumor-derived clones expanded in peripheral blood.

For this clone: The target antigen is unknown.

Ipilimumab CTLA-4 blockade and focal radiation were given to patients with chemo-refractory metastatic non-small-cell lung cancer. This receptor was taken from a human donor with non-small cell lung cancer who had a partial response to radiotherapy plus ipilimumab. Some clones in this sample may be carry-over from other donors' samples. Sequenced here: peripheral blood, sampled from a patient treated with radiotherapy plus ipilimumab.

The chain's CDR3 is CASSGTGLGSGNTIYF. The CDR3 DNA reads as TGTGCCAGCAGCGGTACAGGGTTGGGCTCTGGAAACACCATATATTTT. This chain uses TRBV9 with TRBJ1-3, with TRBD1 as a possible D gene (6 bases). CDR1 SGDLS and CDR2 YYNGEE come from the germline V gene. Trimming removed 3 bases from V and 0 bases from J, with 13 bases in between. There are 16 residues in the CDR3.